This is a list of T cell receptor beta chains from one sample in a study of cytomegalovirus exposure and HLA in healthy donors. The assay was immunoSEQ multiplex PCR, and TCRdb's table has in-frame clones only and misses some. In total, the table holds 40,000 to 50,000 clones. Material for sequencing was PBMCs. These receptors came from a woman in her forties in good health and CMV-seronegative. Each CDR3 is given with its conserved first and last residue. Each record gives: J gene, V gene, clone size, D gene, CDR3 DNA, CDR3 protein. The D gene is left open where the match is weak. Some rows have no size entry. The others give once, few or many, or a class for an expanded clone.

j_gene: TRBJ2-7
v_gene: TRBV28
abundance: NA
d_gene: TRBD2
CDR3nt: TGTGCCAGCAGTTTGACTAGCGGATACGAGCAGTACTTC
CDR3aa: CASSLTSGYEQYF

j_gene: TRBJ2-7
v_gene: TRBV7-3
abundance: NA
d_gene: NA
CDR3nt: TGTGCCAGCAGCTACTTTAGCGGTAGTCCCTACGAGCAGTACTTC
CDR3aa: CASSYFSGSPYEQYF

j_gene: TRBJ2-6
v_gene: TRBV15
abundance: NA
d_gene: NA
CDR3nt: TGTGCCACCAGCAGATCAGGGCTCGGGGCCAACGTCCTGACTTTC
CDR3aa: CATSRSGLGANVLTF

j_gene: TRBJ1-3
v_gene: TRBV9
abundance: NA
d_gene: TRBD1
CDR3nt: TGTGCCAGCAGCACCCTGGACAGGCCGGCCATATATTTT
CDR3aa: CASSTLDRPAIYF

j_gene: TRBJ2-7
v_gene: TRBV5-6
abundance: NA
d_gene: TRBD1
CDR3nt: TGTGCCAGCAGCTCCAGGACAGGGGGGCAGTACTTC
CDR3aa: CASSSRTGGQYF

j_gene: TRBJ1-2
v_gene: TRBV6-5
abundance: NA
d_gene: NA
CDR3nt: TGTGCCAGCAGTTATCAGGGTCGGAGCTATGGCTACACCTTC
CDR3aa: CASSYQGRSYGYTF

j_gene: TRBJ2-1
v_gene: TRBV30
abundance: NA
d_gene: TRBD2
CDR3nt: TGTGCCTGGAGCACGGAGAGGACTAGGGGCTCCTACAATGAGCAGTTCTTC
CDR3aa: CAWSTERTRGSYNEQFF

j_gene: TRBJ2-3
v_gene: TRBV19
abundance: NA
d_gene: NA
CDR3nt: TGTGCCAGTAAGGTTATGGCGTCCGGGAGCACAGATACGCAGTATTTT
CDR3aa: CASKVMASGSTDTQYF

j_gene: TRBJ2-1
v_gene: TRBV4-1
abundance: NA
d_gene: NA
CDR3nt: TGCGCCAGCAGCCAGCAGGGCCTAGGGTGGGCTGAGCAGTTCTTC
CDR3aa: CASSQQGLGWAEQFF

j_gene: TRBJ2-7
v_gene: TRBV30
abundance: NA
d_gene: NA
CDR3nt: TGTGCCTGGAGTGAACAGGGTTACGAGCAGTACTTC
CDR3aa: CAWSEQGYEQYF

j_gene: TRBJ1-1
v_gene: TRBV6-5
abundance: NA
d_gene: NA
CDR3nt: TGTGCCAGCACGCGAGGGTTAATGAACACTGAAGCTTTCTTT
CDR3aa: CASTRGLMNTEAFF

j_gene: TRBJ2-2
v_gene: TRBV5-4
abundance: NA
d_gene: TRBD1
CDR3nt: TGTGCCAGCAGCCCCGGACAGGGCGGATCCGGGGAGCTGTTTTTT
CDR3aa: CASSPGQGGSGELFF

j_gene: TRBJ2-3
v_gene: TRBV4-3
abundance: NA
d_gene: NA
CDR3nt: TGCGCCAGCAGCCAAGATATAAGCGGAGCGCAGTATTTT
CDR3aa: CASSQDISGAQYF

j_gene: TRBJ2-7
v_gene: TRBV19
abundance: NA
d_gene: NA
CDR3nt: TGTGCCAGTAGTATAGATTTCGCAGGGTCCTACGAGCAGTACTTC
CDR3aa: CASSIDFAGSYEQYF

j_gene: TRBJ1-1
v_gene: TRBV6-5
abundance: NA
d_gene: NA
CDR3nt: TGTGCCAGCAGTTACTCCAATTCTAGGCAGAACACTGAAGCTTTCTTT
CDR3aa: CASSYSNSRQNTEAFF

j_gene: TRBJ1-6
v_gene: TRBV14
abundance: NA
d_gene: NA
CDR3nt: TGTGCCAGCAGCCAATCAGGGAATTCACCCCTCCACTTT
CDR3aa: CASSQSGNSPLHF

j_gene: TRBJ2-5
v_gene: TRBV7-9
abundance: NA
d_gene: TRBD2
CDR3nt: TGTGCCAGCAGCTTAGAACTAGCGGGAGGGCTGGAGACCCAGTACTTC
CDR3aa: CASSLELAGGLETQYF

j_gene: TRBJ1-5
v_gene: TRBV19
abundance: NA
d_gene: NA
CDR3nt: TGTGCCAGTAGTATCTGGAGTTCTGGCAATCAGCCCCAGCATTTT
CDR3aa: CASSIWSSGNQPQHF

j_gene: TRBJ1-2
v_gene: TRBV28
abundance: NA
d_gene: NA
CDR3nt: TGTGCCAGCAGGCAACTTAACTATGGCTACACCTTC
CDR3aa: CASRQLNYGYTF

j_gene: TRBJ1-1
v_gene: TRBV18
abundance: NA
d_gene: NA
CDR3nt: TGTGCCAGCTCACCACCATCCGTCAGGGACACTGAAGCTTTCTTT
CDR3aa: CASSPPSVRDTEAFF

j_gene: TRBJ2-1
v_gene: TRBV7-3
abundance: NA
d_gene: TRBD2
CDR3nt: TGTGCCAGCAGCCCGACTAGCGGGAGGGTGAATGAGCAGTTCTTC
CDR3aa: CASSPTSGRVNEQFF

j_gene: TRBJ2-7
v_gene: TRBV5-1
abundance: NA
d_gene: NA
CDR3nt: TGCGCCAGCAGCTTGGAGTCTAGATCTTACGAGCAGTACTTC
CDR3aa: CASSLESRSYEQYF

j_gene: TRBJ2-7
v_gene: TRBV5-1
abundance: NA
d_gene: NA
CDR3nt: TGCGCCAGCAGCTTGGGCCTGCTTAGAGGGTACGAGCAGTACTTC
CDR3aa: CASSLGLLRGYEQYF

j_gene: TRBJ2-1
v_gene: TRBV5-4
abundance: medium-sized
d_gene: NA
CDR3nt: TGTGCCAGCAGCGTGGACAAATACAATGAGCAGTTCTTC
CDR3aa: CASSVDKYNEQFF

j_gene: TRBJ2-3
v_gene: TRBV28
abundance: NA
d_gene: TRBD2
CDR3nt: TGTGCCAGCAGTCCTCTAGCGGGGATAAGCACAGATACGCAGTATTTT
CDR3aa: CASSPLAGISTDTQYF

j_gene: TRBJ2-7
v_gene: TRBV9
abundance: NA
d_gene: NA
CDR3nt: TGTGCCAGCAGCCGGGACTCCAAGCAGTACTTC
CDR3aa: CASSRDSKQYF

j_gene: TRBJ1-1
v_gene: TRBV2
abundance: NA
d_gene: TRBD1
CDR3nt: TGTGCCAGCAGTCGGACAGGTTCCACCTCTGAAGCTTTCTTT
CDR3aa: CASSRTGSTSEAFF

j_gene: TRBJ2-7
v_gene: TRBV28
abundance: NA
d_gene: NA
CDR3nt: TGTGCCAGCACCCCAGGGGCGGCCTACGAGCAGTACTTC
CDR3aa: CASTPGAAYEQYF

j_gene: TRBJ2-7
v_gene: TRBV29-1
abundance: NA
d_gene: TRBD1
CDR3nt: TGCAGCGTCTTTCTTACCGGGACAGGGGTTTACGAGCAGTACTTC
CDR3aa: CSVFLTGTGVYEQYF

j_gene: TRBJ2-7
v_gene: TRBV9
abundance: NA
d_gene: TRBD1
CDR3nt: TGTGCCAGCAGCGTAGGACAGGGGGACTACGAGCAGTACTTC
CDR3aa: CASSVGQGDYEQYF

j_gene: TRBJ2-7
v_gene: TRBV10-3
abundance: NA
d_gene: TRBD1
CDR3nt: TGTGCCATCCGAGATTTGGACAGGCCCTACGAGCAGTACTTC
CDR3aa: CAIRDLDRPYEQYF

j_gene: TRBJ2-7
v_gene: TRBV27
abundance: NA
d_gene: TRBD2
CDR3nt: TGTGCCAGCAGTTTAAGAGGTTGGGGGGGAAGCTCCTACGAGCAGTACTTC
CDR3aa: CASSLRGWGGSSYEQYF

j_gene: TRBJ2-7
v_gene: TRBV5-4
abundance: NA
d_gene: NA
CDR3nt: TGTGCCAGCAGCTTCGCGGACTCCTACGAGCAGTACTTC
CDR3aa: CASSFADSYEQYF

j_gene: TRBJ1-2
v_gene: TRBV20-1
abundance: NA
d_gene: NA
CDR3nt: TGCAGTGCTCCCCGCGGACTTGGCTACACCTTC
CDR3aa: CSAPRGLGYTF

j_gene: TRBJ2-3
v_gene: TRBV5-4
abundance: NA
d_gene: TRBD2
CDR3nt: TGTGCCAGCAGCTTAACCGCGGGAGGGCCGACAGATACGCAGTATTTT
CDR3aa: CASSLTAGGPTDTQYF

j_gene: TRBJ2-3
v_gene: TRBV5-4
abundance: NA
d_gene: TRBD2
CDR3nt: TGTGCCAGCAAAGCGGGAGCTAGCACAGATACGCAGTATTTT
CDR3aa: CASKAGASTDTQYF

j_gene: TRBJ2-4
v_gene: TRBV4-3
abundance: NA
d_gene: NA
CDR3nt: TGCGCCAGCAGCCAAGATCTCGGTGTAGCCAAAAACATTCAGTACTTC
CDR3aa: CASSQDLGVAKNIQYF

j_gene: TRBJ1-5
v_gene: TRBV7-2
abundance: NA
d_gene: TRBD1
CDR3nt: TGTGCCAGCAGCCTGGGAGGGACAGGGAGCGTGTATAGCAATCAGCCCCAGCATTTT
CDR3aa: CASSLGGTGSVYSNQPQHF

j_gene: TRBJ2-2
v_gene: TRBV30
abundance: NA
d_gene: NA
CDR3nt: TGTGCCTGGAGACCTCCGGGACTGTCCGGGGAGCTGTTTTTT
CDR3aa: CAWRPPGLSGELFF

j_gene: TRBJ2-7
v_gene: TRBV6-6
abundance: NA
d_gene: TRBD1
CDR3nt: TGTGCCAGCAGTTACACCCGCACCGGGACAGTCTACGAGCAGTACTTC
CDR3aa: CASSYTRTGTVYEQYF

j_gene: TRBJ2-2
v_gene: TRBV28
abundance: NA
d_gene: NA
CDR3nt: TGTGCCAGCAGTTTATGGGGGGGGCGCACCGGGGAGCTGTTTTTT
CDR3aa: CASSLWGGRTGELFF

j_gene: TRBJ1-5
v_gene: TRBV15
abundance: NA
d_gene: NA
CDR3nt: TGTGCCACCAGCATACGGGGGGGTAGGGGACAGCCCCAGCATTTT
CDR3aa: CATSIRGGRGQPQHF

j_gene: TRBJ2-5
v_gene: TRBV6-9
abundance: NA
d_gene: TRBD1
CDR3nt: TGTGCCAGCAGTTGGACAGGGGAGGAAGAGACCCAGTACTTC
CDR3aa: CASSWTGEEETQYF

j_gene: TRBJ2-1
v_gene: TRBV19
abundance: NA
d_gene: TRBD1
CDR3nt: TGTGCCACCGAAACTGGACAGGGGGCCCGCAATGAGCAGTTCTTC
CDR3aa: CATETGQGARNEQFF

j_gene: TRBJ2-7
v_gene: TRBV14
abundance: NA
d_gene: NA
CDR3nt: TGTGCCAGCAGCCAATTGGGACTCCCCTACGAGCAGTACTTC
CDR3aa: CASSQLGLPYEQYF

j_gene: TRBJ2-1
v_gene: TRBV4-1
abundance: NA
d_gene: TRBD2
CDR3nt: TGCGCCAGCAGCCAAGTGGGGGGCGGGAGGGCGGATGAGCAGTTCTTC
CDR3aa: CASSQVGGGRADEQFF